The source of this T cell receptor (beta chain) is a study of blood T cell repertoires in COVID-19 (dated by TCRdb to 2018 to 2021). The study in broad terms: Samples from collaborators originated in the United States, Italy and Spain and spanned both the acute and convalescent phases of COVID-19. The prospective study material was composed of cDNA or gDNA derived from T cells, B-cell-depleted T cells, or PBMCs. Subjects who had been exposed to COVID-19, were actively infected with it, or had recovered from it provided the deeply sampled blood TCRbeta repertoires that made up the dataset. The repertoires were made available in a free public database intended to serve as a resource for research on the immune response to SARS-CoV-2. Samples came from the ongoing ImmuneRACE study (first 160 participants) plus 1,254 subjects from 6 global collaborators. The sample metadata nearly always contained a de-identified subject ID, COVID-19 status, age in years and sex. Where HLA class I and class II types were available, the types were taken from metadata supplied by the sample provider, not from assay-based typing. Overall results and qualifications from the work: The amount of clinical and demographic metadata varied by source and participant and was provided uncurated.

The CDR3 has 15 amino acids, counting the end cysteine and phenylalanine. The entry retains the CDR3 DNA only, 45 bases that are in frame from base 1. Looking up the germline V gene yields CDR1 MNHEY and CDR2 SVGEGT. Trimming leaves V shorter by 6 bases and J shorter by 6 bases, with the junction holding 8 bases beyond the gene matches. The immunoSEQ Assay, a bias-controlled multiplex PCR, was used to amplify TCRbeta CDR3 regions from genomic DNA. The original methods were these. Within the assay, amplification of reference gene primers was used to estimate how many nucleated cells each sample contained. To quantify the absolute abundance of each unique TCRbeta CDR3 rearrangement, sequence reads were collapsed and filtered. For each sample, productive Simpson clonality was calculated as the square root of Simpson's diversity index over productive rearrangements. TCRdb carries this immuneACCESS record with in-frame sequences only. Its versions omit some clonotypes, under half of them owing to an unresolved V gene in the studies checked, with the rest unexplained. V, J and clone size are those of that table, while D and trimming were read from the DNA. Within this sample are approximately 350,000 clones, with over 80% of them counted one time only. About 5.4% of the sample is taken by the ten largest.

In the prospective study, participants were about 18 to 100 years old, resided in around 25 geographic areas of the United States, and were enrolled through a virtual design. Cohort assignment in the prospective study relied on participant-reported clinical history from a screening survey and a study questionnaire. For ImmuneRACE Cohort 3, a participant was defined as recovered based on two consecutive negative NP/OP PCR tests, clearance by a healthcare professional, or resolution of symptoms. Each participant in the prospective study had whole blood, serum and a nasopharyngeal or oropharyngeal swab collected by mobile phlebotomists. Over a 2-month period, participants in the prospective study had the option of providing additional blood draws and questionnaires. Before DNA extraction, blood samples from the prospective study were shipped at room temperature or frozen. With regard to this clone: This receptor's antigen is unknown. No per-base quality is available; no much larger clone lies one base away.

The sequenced sample was PBMCs or T cells enriched from blood (not recorded which). The clonotype comes from a woman in her 50s who had recovered from COVID-19. This chain is built from TRBV6-2 or TRBV6-3 and TRBJ2-1, with 10 middle bases fitting TRBD1. In nucleotides, the sequence is TGTGCCAGCAGCTCCCGACAGGGGGCTATCAATGAGCAGTTCTTC. Its protein product is CASSSRQGAINEQFF.